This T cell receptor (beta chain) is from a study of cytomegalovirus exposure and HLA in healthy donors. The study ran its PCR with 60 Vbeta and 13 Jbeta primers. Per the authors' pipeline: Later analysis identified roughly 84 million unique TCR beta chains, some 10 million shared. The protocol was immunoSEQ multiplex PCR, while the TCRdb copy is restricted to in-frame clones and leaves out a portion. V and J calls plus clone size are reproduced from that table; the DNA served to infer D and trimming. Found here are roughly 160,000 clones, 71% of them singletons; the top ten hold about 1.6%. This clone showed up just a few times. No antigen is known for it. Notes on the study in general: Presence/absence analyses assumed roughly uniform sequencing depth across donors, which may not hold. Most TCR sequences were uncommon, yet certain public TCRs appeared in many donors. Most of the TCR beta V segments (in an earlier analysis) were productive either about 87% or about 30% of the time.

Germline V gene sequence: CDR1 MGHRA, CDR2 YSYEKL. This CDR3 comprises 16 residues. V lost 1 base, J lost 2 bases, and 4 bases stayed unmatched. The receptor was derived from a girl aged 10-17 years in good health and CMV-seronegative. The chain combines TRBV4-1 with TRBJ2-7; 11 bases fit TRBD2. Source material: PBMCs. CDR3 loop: CASSQGLAGNPYEQYF. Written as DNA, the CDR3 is TGCGCCAGCAGCCAAGGACTAGCGGGGAACCCCTACGAGCAGTACTTC.